This T cell receptor beta chain was observed in a study of molecular identifiers for immune sequencing clone quantification. Study at large: Four of five splits of RNA from about 19,000 or 110,000 naive CD8 cells were sequenced in replicates.

Notes on the study in general: In naive cells, under 1% of molecules belonged to clones above 20 RNA copies, against over 99% in effector cells. Reportedly, one cell's Jurkat TCR RNA was detected within 1,100,000 naive CD8 cells. Identical barcode-sharing TCR molecules could lead to underestimated sizes for highly expanded clones.

CDR1 LGHDT and CDR2 YNNKEL come from the germline V gene (reference sequence). The CDR3 spans 17 residues. TCRdb used MiXCR to reprocess the PCR reads, holding one entry per CDR3 protein. The data show about 500,000 distinct CDR3 sequences, around 23% seen once. On this clonotype itself: What it binds is not known. Germline and junction disagree at one end, which may indicate a read error.

The chain couples TRBV3-1 to TRBJ2-6, with a possible D match to TRBD1 (5 bases). Specimen: naive CD8+ T cells from blood, with Jurkat cell RNA spiked in. Specified subset: FACS-sorted CD8+CD4-CCR7+CD45RA+ naive T cells. This sequence originates from a human donor in good health. Some libraries in this study had Jurkat cell RNA spiked in. Here the CDR3 DNA reads TGTGCCAGCAGCCAAGCTGGGGTTTACTCTGGGGCCACCGTCCTGACTTTC. Encoded protein: CASSQAGVYSGATVLTF.